One sample yielded the 5 T cell receptor beta chains listed below, sequenced in a study of blood T cell repertoires in COVID-19. This table comes from immunoSEQ multiplex PCR, and its TCRdb copy is limited to in-frame clones, with some not included. The sample lists about 300,000 clones, 87% seen once, with under 6.5% in the top ten. The sample consisted of PBMCs or T cells enriched from blood (not recorded which). The receptors shown here come from a woman in her twenties or thirties who had recovered from COVID-19.

The rearrangement uses TRBV30 and TRBJ1-1, with unresolved D. This CDR3 region has 14 residues. V shed 3 bases and J shed 2 bases, with 13 bases lying between them. CDR1 and CDR2 (germline): GTSNPN, SVGIG (reference sequence). CDR3 sequence: CAWSPPGSNTEAFF. Here the CDR3 DNA reads TGTGCCTGGAGCCCCCCGGGGTCCAACACTGAAGCTTTCTTT.

The chain has TRBV11-2 and TRBJ2-3; TRBD1 might be the D (6 bases). CDR1 is SGHAT and CDR2 is FQNNGV in the germline V gene. Deletions cut 5 bases from V and 4 bases from J, with 13 bases between. This CDR3 has 14 amino acids. The CDR3 region is CASSGGRGPDTQYF. CDR3 DNA: TGTGCCAGCAGCGGAGGCAGGGGTCCAGATACGCAGTATTTT.

This chain uses TRBV6-5 with TRBJ1-1, with 8 bases matching TRBD1. J lost 2 bases, V lost 7 bases, and 6 bases had no gene match. This CDR3 is built from 14 residues. Germline values: CDR1 MNHEY, CDR2 SVGAGI. In DNA, the CDR3 is TGTGCCAGCACCATGGGACAGGCAAACACTGAAGCTTTCTTT. Protein sequence: CASTMGQANTEAFF.

The V and J genes are TRBV2 and TRBJ2-5; 7 bases line up with TRBD2. Germline loops: CDR1 SNHLY, CDR2 FYNNEI. There are 12 residues in the CDR3. V lost 10 bases and J lost 7; bases outside the gene matches: 9. The DNA for the CDR3 is TGTGCCACCCGGGGAGGGCATCCGACCCAGTACTTC. It is translated as CATRGGHPTQYF.

The chain links TRBV2 to TRBJ1-2; D is undetermined. Germline CDR1 reads SNHLY; CDR2 reads FYNNEI. This CDR3 spans 12 amino acids. V dropped 6 bases and J dropped 7 bases, with 12 bases sitting between them. CDR3 DNA: TGTGCCAGCAGGGCAACCCCAAGTGGCTACACCTTC. Protein sequence: CASRATPSGYTF.